This TCR beta chain originates from a study of response to subunit inactivated influenza vaccine (dated by TCRdb to about 2018). Looking at the study overall: Deep quantitative profiling of the T cell receptor repertoire was used in the study to follow responses to a trivalent subunit inactivated influenza vaccine.

Libraries came from RT-PCR. TCRdb records Illumina HiSeq 2500 as the sequencer. Through fastp at Q25 and MiXCR, TCRdb rebuilt clones from the public reads, retaining in-frame beta chains. Each entry merges the rows of one CDR3 protein and shows their most common DNA and genes. This sample gives 800,000 to 1,000,000 distinct CDR3 sequences in total; 21% of them show up just once. Clones ranked in the top ten supply 10% of the sample. Points the paper makes about the study in general: The authors suggested that each seasonal influenza vaccination may recruit only a limited number of new T cells.

Ten or more counts support this clonotype. The specificity of this receptor is unknown. No base-level quality is on record; no much larger clone is a single base apart. This specimen consisted of PBMCs from blood, obtained 5 to 6 days after vaccination. The clonotype comes from a man aged 45-65 years who received an inactivated influenza vaccine. Donor details come from another sample of the same person, matched by shared clones.

The CDR3 region has the sequence CASSELLAGASVNEQFF. The nucleotide sequence is TGCGCCAGCAGTGAGTTGTTAGCGGGGGCCTCAGTCAATGAGCAGTTCTTC. The V and J segments used are TRBV10-2 and TRBJ2-1; the junction holds 9 bases that match TRBD2. From a lookup of the germline V gene, CDR1 and CDR2 are WSHSY and SAAADI. The CDR3 has 17 amino acids, counting the end cysteine and phenylalanine. Here the CDR3 DNA is all that survives: 51 bases in frame from base 1. V ends up 1 base short and J 6 bases short, with an unmatched junction base count of 10.